This passage covers 16 T cell receptor beta chains from one sample sequenced in a study of regulatory T cells in long-lasting Graves disease. CDR3 regions were amplified by Arm-PCR using iRepertoire HTBI primers to build TCR beta libraries. In TCRdb, the multiplex PCR reads were re-called with MiXCR into one record per CDR3 protein. This table has some 440,000 distinct CDR3 sequences, less than 25% appearing once. The time point: persistent/refractory GD, antithyroid drugs over 5 years with positive TRAb. The TCR library used RNA extracted from PBMCs. Sample: peripheral blood mononuclear cells (PBMCs), taken when the disease was refractory, from a patient treated with antithyroid drugs. The source is a female donor with Graves disease.

This clonotype occurred a few times. The chain is built from TRBV28 and TRBJ2-7; D remains unclear. V was cut by 3 bases and J by 1 base, with 10 bases left in between. The V gene's germline CDR1 is MDHEN and CDR2 SYDVKM. CDR3 length: 14 residues. The CDR3 sequence is CASSFTVISYEQYF. The CDR3 DNA reads TGTGCCAGCAGTTTTACAGTAATATCCTACGAGCAGTACTTC.

The CDR3 spells CASQGISSNQPQHF. The CDR3 DNA reads as TGTGCCAGTCAGGGTATATCAAGCAATCAGCCCCAGCATTTT. V gene TRBV28 combines with J gene TRBJ1-5; the D gene is possibly TRBD1 (5 bases). The germline V gene encodes CDR1 MDHEN and CDR2 SYDVKM. V was cut by 9 bases and J by 1 base, with 13 bases left in between. The CDR3 is made up of 14 amino acids.

For this clonotype: The junction shows a germline mismatch at one end, possibly a read error. The chain joins TRBV6-5 to TRBJ2-7, with 11 bases identical to TRBD2. The CDR3 is 16 residues long. Germline-derived CDR1 and CDR2 are MNHEY and SVGAGI. As DNA, the CDR3 is TGTGCCGGCAGTTACGTGGCTAGCGGGAGGAGCAACGAGCAGTACTTC. Its protein product is CAGSYVASGRSNEQYF.

Here the CDR3 DNA reads TGTGCCAGCAGCGAGGGACAAATGGGGACAGGGGCTAATGAAAAACTGTTTTTT. Its protein is CASSEGQMGTGANEKLFF. The V and J genes are TRBV9 and TRBJ1-4; 10 bases line up with TRBD1. The CDR3 is 18 residues long. With 3 bases clipped from V and 3 bases from J, the junction kept 11 bases outside the gene matches. Per germline, CDR1 SGDLS and CDR2 YYNGEE.

This chain joins TRBV30 and TRBJ2-7; a weak D match, TRBD2 (5 bases). V was trimmed by 4 bases and J by 3 bases, leaving 13 bases between them. CDR1 GTSNPN and CDR2 SVGIG come from the germline V gene (reference sequence). The CDR3 has 13 amino acids. CDR3: CAWTEGGGYEQYF. CDR3 nucleotide sequence: TGTGCCTGGACCGAGGGCGGAGGCTACGAGCAGTACTTC.

This clonotype has just a few counts. This chain connects TRBV7-9 to TRBJ2-2; D is unclear. The CDR3 has 13 residues. Trimming pared 5 bases from V and 4 bases from J, leaving 8 bases between. Per the germline V gene, CDR1 is SEHNR and CDR2 is FQNEAQ (reference sequence). CDR3 DNA sequence: TGTGCCAGCAGCCCCAAGGTCACCGGGGAGCTGTTTTTT. It codes for CASSPKVTGELFF.

This clonotype came up a few times. CDR3 sequence: CASSGGGNQPQHF. DNA for the CDR3: TGTGCCAGCAGTGGGGGAGGGAATCAGCCCCAGCATTTT. The chain is built from TRBV6-2 or TRBV6-3 and TRBJ1-5; TRBD1 is a possible D gene (5 bases). The CDR3 runs to 13 residues. CDR1 is MNHEY, CDR2 SVGEGT, per germline. Trimming removed 5 bases from V and 4 bases from J, with 9 bases in between.

This clonotype has ten or more counts. This chain connects TRBV28 to TRBJ1-4, with 7 bases aligning to TRBD1. The V segment lost 5 bases and the J segment 3 bases; nucleotides outside the gene matches: 6. Per the germline V gene, CDR1 is MDHEN and CDR2 is SYDVKM. This CDR3 has 15 amino acids. CDR3 amino acids: CASSLSTGPNEKLFF. The CDR3 bases are TGTGCCAGCAGTCTATCGACAGGGCCTAATGAAAAACTGTTTTTT.

This chain joins TRBV6-2 or TRBV6-3 and TRBJ2-2; 9 nucleotides agree with TRBD1. The CDR3 is 15 residues long. Germline loops: CDR1 MNHEY, CDR2 SVGEGT. After removal of 7 bases from V and 3 bases from J, the junction contained 6 bases not matched to a gene. This CDR3 reads CASTDWTGDTGELFF. CDR3 coding DNA: TGTGCCAGCACCGACTGGACAGGGGACACCGGGGAGCTGTTTTTT.

The genes are TRBV11-2 and TRBJ1-2; D ambiguous. CDR3 length equals 13 residues. CDR1 is SGHAT and CDR2 is FQNNGV in the germline V gene. V dropped 3 bases and J dropped 8 bases, with 13 bases sitting between them. The CDR3 DNA sequence: TGTGCCAGCAGCTTGGTCACGAACGGGGGCTACACCTTC. It codes for CASSLVTNGGYTF.

J is TRBJ2-3 and V is TRBV15; possible D gene TRBD2, 6 bases. Germline V gene lookup returns CDR1 LNHNV and CDR2 YYDKDF (reference sequence). This CDR3 is built from 16 residues. The V end lost 2 bases, the J end lost 0 bases, and 12 bases lay between the germline ends. The CDR3 nucleotides are TGTGCCACCAGCAGAAGAAGGGCGGGGAGCACAGATACGCAGTATTTT. Its translation: CATSRRRAGSTDTQYF.

This clonotype was counted ten times or more. The rearrangement links TRBV6-2 or TRBV6-3 to TRBJ2-5, with TRBD1 as a possible D gene (6 bases). The CDR3 loop spans 17 amino acids. Per germline, CDR1 MNHEY and CDR2 SVGEGT. The V end was cut by 5 bases, the J end by 2 bases, with 21 bases between. For the CDR3, the DNA is TGTGCCAGCAGTGAGTCCCCAGGGGCGTCCCGTCAAGAGACCCAGTACTTC. It yields the protein CASSESPGASRQETQYF.

This clonotype appeared many times. This chain uses TRBV20-1 with TRBJ2-5; the match to TRBD2 covers 10 bases. In germline, CDR1 is DFQATT, CDR2 SNEGSKA (reference sequence). After removal of 0 bases from V and 5 bases from J, the junction contained 12 bases not matched to a gene. This CDR3 is built from 17 residues. CDR3 loop: CSARDPRLAGVGETQYF. The CDR3 coding sequence is TGCAGTGCTAGAGATCCTAGGCTAGCGGGAGTGGGGGAGACCCAGTACTTC.

This clonotype was observed many times. This sequence joins TRBV6-2 or TRBV6-3 and TRBJ1-2, with 7 bases that match TRBD1. The CDR3 extends over 16 amino acids. Germline CDR1 reads MNHEY; CDR2 reads SVGEGT. After removal of 4 bases from V and 7 bases from J, the junction contained 15 bases not matched to a gene. The CDR3 DNA sequence: TGTGCCAGCAGTTTTAGGCCAATTGGGACAGTCGCTGGCTACACCTTC. Amino acids: CASSFRPIGTVAGYTF.

This clonotype came up a few times. The rearrangement joins TRBV7-3 to TRBJ2-4, with D tentatively TRBD2 (5 bases). V was clipped by 1 base and J by 7 bases, with 11 bases between them. Germline assignment: CDR1 SGHTA and CDR2 FQGTGA. The CDR3 length is 14 residues. This chain's CDR3 is CASSLKGGGNIQYF. The CDR3 coding sequence is TGTGCCAGCAGCTTAAAGGGCGGCGGGAACATTCAGTACTTC.

In this sample, this clonotype turned up many times. V gene TRBV12-3 or TRBV12-4 combines with J gene TRBJ2-2; 7 bases match TRBD2. The CDR3 is made up of 18 amino acids. V shed 0 bases and J 2 bases; nucleotides not matched to a gene: 9. The chain's CDR3 is CASSLAGGSLGNTGELFF. The CDR3 DNA sequence: TGTGCCAGCAGTTTAGCGGGAGGGAGTCTTGGTAACACCGGGGAGCTGTTTTTT.